A selection of T cell receptor beta chains follows, all from one sample in a study of T cell responses to AZD1222 COVID-19 vaccine. Only in-frame clones appear in the TCRdb table, and some are missing; sequencing was by immunoSEQ multiplex PCR. This table holds about 150,000 clones, 86% found once. The sample here was peripheral blood, taken on day 0 of MenACWY control vaccination. All receptors come from an adult in good health. The CDR3 runs from the conserved cysteine through the conserved F or W. Each record gives: D gene, V gene, J gene, clone size, CDR3 protein, CDR3 DNA. The D gene is left open where the match is weak. The size of a clone is reported for some rows only, either as once, few or many, or as a class for expanded clones.

TRBD1	TRBV19	TRBJ1-2	once	CASRVGTGRGGYTF	TGTGCCAGTAGAGTGGGGACAGGGCGAGGTGGCTACACCTTC
TRBD1	TRBV27	TRBJ1-5	.	CASTPAGGNNQPQHF	TGTGCCAGCACCCCGGCAGGGGGCAATAATCAGCCCCAGCATTTT
TRBD1	TRBV11-3	TRBJ2-7	.	CASSLGQGNIEQYF	TGTGCCAGCAGCCTTGGACAGGGGAACATCGAGCAGTACTTC
TRBD1	TRBV28	TRBJ1-4	.	CASSLVGTGGEKLFF	TGTGCCAGCAGTCTAGTCGGGACAGGGGGTGAAAAACTGTTTTTT
.	TRBV5-1	TRBJ2-5	once	CASSLVGRSQETQYF	TGCGCCAGCAGCTTGGTAGGTAGAAGCCAAGAGACCCAGTACTTC
.	TRBV4-3	TRBJ1-5	.	CASSQDIRQPQHF	TGCGCCAGCAGCCAAGATATAAGGCAGCCCCAGCATTTT
TRBD2	TRBV7-2	TRBJ2-2	.	CASSSSLAGVYTGELFF	TGTGCCAGCAGCTCGTCACTAGCGGGCGTTTACACCGGGGAGCTGTTTTTT
TRBD2	TRBV4-1	TRBJ2-1	.	CASSQEPSGASSYNEQFF	TGCGCCAGCAGCCAAGAACCTAGCGGGGCAAGCTCCTACAATGAGCAGTTCTTC
TRBD1	TRBV9	TRBJ2-2	.	CASSVSGTGVSELFF	TGTGCCAGCAGCGTTTCCGGGACAGGGGTTTCGGAGCTGTTTTTT
TRBD1	TRBV25-1	TRBJ1-2	.	CASSPPGGTGSSTF	TGTGCCAGCAGCCCACCAGGCGGGACAGGGTCTAGCACCTTC
.	TRBV30	TRBJ1-2	.	CAWSVSIYGYTF	TGTGCCTGGAGTGTTTCGATCTATGGCTACACCTTC
.	TRBV7-7	TRBJ2-1	.	CASSLGPLAGQNEQFF	TGTGCTAGCAGCTTAGGGCCGCTCGCGGGCCAAAATGAGCAGTTCTTC
.	TRBV18	TRBJ2-5	.	CASSPDTRGTQYF	TGTGCCAGCTCTCCGGACACAAGAGGGACCCAGTACTTC
TRBD1	TRBV5-6	TRBJ1-1	.	CASSLGAGGAAEAFF	TGTGCCAGCAGCTTGGGGGCAGGGGGCGCGGCTGAAGCTTTCTTT
.	TRBV27	TRBJ1-2	.	CASRLLYQDRQSYGYTF	TGTGCCAGCAGACTGCTGTATCAGGACAGACAAAGCTATGGCTACACCTTC
TRBD1	TRBV11-3	TRBJ1-1	.	CASSPRQGVEAFF	TGTGCCAGCAGCCCTCGACAGGGAGTCGAAGCTTTCTTT
TRBD1	TRBV5-4	TRBJ2-2	.	CASSSVDRGTGELFF	TGTGCCAGCAGCAGCGTCGACAGGGGCACCGGGGAGCTGTTTTTT
.	TRBV19	TRBJ1-1	.	CASTLSTRRPLNTEAFF	TGTGCCAGTACCCTGTCGACCAGACGCCCATTGAACACTGAAGCTTTCTTT
.	TRBV30	TRBJ1-1	.	CARREVNTEAFF	TGTGCTAGGAGGGAGGTGAACACTGAAGCTTTCTTT
TRBD1	TRBV6-2/TRBV6-3	TRBJ1-5	.	CASSYFRQGHDSNQPQHF	TGTGCCAGCAGTTACTTCAGACAGGGCCATGATAGCAATCAGCCCCAGCATTTT
.	TRBV6-5	TRBJ1-2	.	CASTHSGGNYGYTF	TGTGCCAGCACCCACTCGGGAGGGAACTATGGCTACACCTTC
.	TRBV21-1	TRBJ1-5	.	CASQDRNSNQPQHF	TGTGCCAGTCAGGACAGGAATAGCAATCAGCCCCAGCATTTT
.	TRBV12-3/TRBV12-4	TRBJ2-7	once	CASSLDRVEQYF	TGTGCCAGCAGTTTAGACAGGGTTGAGCAGTACTTC
.	TRBV13	TRBJ2-3	.	CASSLSPKSTDTQYF	TGTGCCAGCAGCTTATCCCCTAAGAGCACAGATACGCAGTATTTT
.	TRBV7-9	TRBJ1-3	.	CASSLVGVRNTIYF	TGTGCCAGCAGCTTAGTAGGGGTGCGAAACACCATATATTTT
TRBD1	TRBV28	TRBJ1-2	.	CASRPGGRSGYTF	TGTGCCAGCCGTCCAGGGGGCCGGAGTGGCTACACCTTC
TRBD1	TRBV18	TRBJ2-5	.	CASSPFGTGGEKTQYF	TGTGCCAGCTCACCCTTCGGGACAGGGGGGGAAAAGACCCAGTACTTC
TRBD2	TRBV6-2/TRBV6-3	TRBJ2-1	.	CASSPYSGNLPFF	TGTGCCAGCAGCCCTTACAGCGGGAACCTTCCGTTCTTC
.	TRBV5-1	TRBJ2-2	.	CASSLVGGGELFF	TGCGCCAGCAGCTTGGTCGGCGGCGGGGAGCTGTTTTTT
.	TRBV5-6	TRBJ1-3	once	CASSRRDGRNTIYF	TGTGCCAGCAGCCGCCGGGACGGGAGAAACACCATATATTTT
.	TRBV6-5	TRBJ1-6	.	CASSRRSYNSPLHF	TGTGCCAGCAGTCGCCGCTCCTATAATTCACCCCTCCACTTT
.	TRBV5-1	TRBJ1-1	.	CASSPYHAGKDTEAFF	TGCGCCAGCAGCCCCTACCACGCAGGGAAGGACACTGAAGCTTTCTTT
.	TRBV5-4	TRBJ2-5	few	CASSERGRGFQETQYF	TGTGCCAGCAGCGAACGGGGGCGGGGATTCCAAGAGACCCAGTACTTC
.	TRBV5-1	TRBJ1-3	.	CASSLVPAVSGNTIYF	TGCGCCAGCAGCTTGGTTCCGGCGGTCTCTGGAAACACCATATATTTT
TRBD1	TRBV7-9	TRBJ1-2	.	CASSLPGGGYTF	TGTGCCAGCAGCTTACCAGGGGGAGGCTACACCTTC
.	TRBV5-1	TRBJ1-1	.	CASRNLQTEAFF	TGCGCCAGTAGGAACTTACAGACGGAAGCTTTCTTT
TRBD1	TRBV4-2	TRBJ1-6	.	CASRTGQTGNSPLHF	TGTGCCAGCAGGACGGGACAGACGGGAAACTCACCCCTCCACTTT
.	TRBV7-9	TRBJ2-3	.	CASSLAAGRADTQYF	TGTGCCAGCAGCTTAGCTGCGGGACGGGCAGATACGCAGTATTTT
.	TRBV19	TRBJ1-5	.	CASSIMSGQGVSQPQHF	TGTGCCAGTAGTATAATGTCAGGGCAGGGAGTCTCTCAGCCCCAGCATTTT
.	TRBV6-6	TRBJ2-1	few	CASSYSNEQFF	TGTGCCAGCAGTTACAGCAATGAGCAGTTCTTC
TRBD1	TRBV29-1	TRBJ1-2	.	CSTGGTIDRAYGYTF	TGCAGTACTGGGGGAACAATAGACAGGGCGTATGGCTACACCTTC
.	TRBV19	TRBJ2-1	.	CASSIGGSGSYNEQFF	TGTGCCAGTAGTATTGGGGGGAGCGGGTCCTACAATGAGCAGTTCTTC
.	TRBV30	TRBJ1-1	.	CAWSVGHYTEAFF	TGTGCCTGGAGTGTGGGACACTACACTGAAGCTTTCTTT